The clone carrying this TCR beta chain appeared many times. Germline V CDR1 and CDR2: SGHAT, FQNNGV. V shed 1 base and J shed 4 bases, with 10 bases lying between them. The CDR3 runs to 15 residues. It was RNA transcripts that yielded the amplified TCR beta CDR3 regions. HTBI primers were used for first-round RT-PCR of the TCR CDR3. TCRdb re-called the multiplex PCR reads through MiXCR, storing one row per CDR3 protein. The sample lists roughly 350,000 distinct CDR3 sequences, 12% to 15% occurring once. These data belong to a study of T cells in Graves' hyperthyroidism and ophthalmopathy. This sequence was found in a woman in her thirties or forties with Graves' ophthalmopathy. The rearrangement uses TRBV11-2 and TRBJ2-2; the D call may be TRBD1 or TRBD2 (5 bases each). The sample consisted of blood. The CDR3 loop reads CASSLVSGGTGELFF. The CDR3, as DNA: TGTGCCAGCAGCTTAGTTTCTGGGGGCACCGGGGAGCTGTTTTTT.